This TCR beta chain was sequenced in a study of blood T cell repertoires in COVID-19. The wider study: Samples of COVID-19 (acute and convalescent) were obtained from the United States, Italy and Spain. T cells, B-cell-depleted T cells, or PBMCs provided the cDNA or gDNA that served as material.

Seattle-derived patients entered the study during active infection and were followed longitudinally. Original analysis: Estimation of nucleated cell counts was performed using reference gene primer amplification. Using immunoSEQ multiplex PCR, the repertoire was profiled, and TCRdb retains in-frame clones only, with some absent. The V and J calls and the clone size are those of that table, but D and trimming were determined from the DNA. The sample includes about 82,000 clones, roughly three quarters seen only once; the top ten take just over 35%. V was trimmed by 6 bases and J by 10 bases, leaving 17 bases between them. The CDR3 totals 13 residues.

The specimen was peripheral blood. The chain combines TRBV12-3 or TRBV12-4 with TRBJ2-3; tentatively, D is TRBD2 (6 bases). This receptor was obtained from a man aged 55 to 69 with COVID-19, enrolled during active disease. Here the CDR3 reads CASSPRGPGSQYF. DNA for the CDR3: TGTGCCAGCAGCCCGCGGGGCCCCGGATCGCAGTATTTT.